The 15 T cell receptor beta chains below come from one sample, sequenced in a study of blood T cell repertoires in COVID-19. Assay: immunoSEQ multiplex PCR; the TCRdb copy retains only in-frame clones and omits some. Among 25,000 to 35,000 clones, approximately 84% were seen once, and the ten largest hold about a sixth. The sequencing sample was made of peripheral blood. These receptors were obtained from a man aged 65 to 79 with active COVID-19.

This clone was detected only once. The rearrangement uses TRBV2 and TRBJ1-1; D ambiguous. Trimming took off 3 bases at V and 7 bases at J, with 3 bases between the two ends. CDR1 SNHLY and CDR2 FYNNEI come from the germline V gene. The CDR3 loop spans 10 amino acids. DNA for the CDR3: TGTGCCAGCAGTGACGGTGAAGCTTTCTTT. Translation gives CASSDGEAFF.

The rearrangement uses TRBV7-2 and TRBJ2-3; no definite D call. The V gene lost 1 base and the J gene lost 2 bases, with 7 bases spanning the gap. The germline V gene encodes CDR1 SGHTA and CDR2 FQGNSA. There are 14 residues in the CDR3. CDR3 sequence reads: CASSLGWATDTQYF. The CDR3 nucleotides read TGTGCCAGCAGCTTAGGATGGGCCACAGATACGCAGTATTTT.

The rearrangement uses TRBV3-1 (or the pseudogene TRBV3-2) and TRBJ2-1; possible D gene TRBD1, 6 bases. V dropped 1 base and J dropped 0 bases, with 13 bases sitting between them. Germline V gives CDR1 LGHDT, CDR2 YNNKEL (reference sequence). The CDR3 extends over 17 amino acids. In DNA form, the CDR3 reads TGTGCCAGCAGCCAAGTTACAGGGATCAGCTCCTACAATGAGCAGTTCTTC. This codes for CASSQVTGISSYNEQFF.

The chain uses TRBV7-2 and TRBJ1-3, with D maybe TRBD1 (5 bases). V lost 8 bases to trimming and J lost 4 bases, with 24 bases between them. Germline CDR1 is SGHTA and CDR2 is FQGNSA. The CDR3 length is 17 residues. The CDR3 DNA reads TGTGCCAGCGTATCCCGGGCGGGCGGGACGGCGGGAAACACCATATATTTT. It yields the protein CASVSRAGGTAGNTIYF.

The V and J genes are TRBV2 and TRBJ1-6, with unresolved D. The CDR3 is 13 residues long. V lost 1 base and J 10 bases, leaving 8 bases between the germline ends. Per the germline V gene, CDR1 is SNHLY and CDR2 is FYNNEI. The CDR3 region has the DNA TGTGCCAGCAGTGAAGGGGAGGTCTCACCCCTCCACTTT. Translating gives CASSEGEVSPLHF.

This clone came up a few times. The chain recombines TRBV7-2 with TRBJ2-3; tentative D call: TRBD2 (6 bases). V was cut by 1 base and J by 0 bases, with 8 bases left in between. Germline CDR1 and CDR2: SGHTA and FQGNSA. The CDR3 consists of 15 residues. DNA of the CDR3: TGTGCCAGCAGCTTAGGCGGGACTAGCACAGATACGCAGTATTTT. This codes for CASSLGGTSTDTQYF.

This chain connects TRBV7-3 to TRBJ2-1; a weak D match, TRBD2 (6 bases). This CDR3 comprises 15 residues. From germline, CDR1 is SGHTA and CDR2 FQGTGA. Between the trimmed V and J ends, which lost 4 bases and 3 bases, there was a span of 13 bases. In DNA form, the CDR3 reads TGTGCCAGCAGCTCAGGGACCGGGAGCTACAATGAGCAGTTCTTC. Translation: CASSSGTGSYNEQFF.

Only a few counts were recorded for this clone. The V and J genes are TRBV5-6 and TRBJ2-1; 10 positions match TRBD2. Germline CDR1 and CDR2: SGHDT and YYEEEE. Losses at the gene ends were 4 bases for V and 10 bases for J; bases not matched to a gene: 14. The CDR3 runs 16 residues. CDR3 coding DNA: TGTGCCAGCAGCGTCGTGAGCGGGGGGGCCCGCGGGGAGCAGTTCTTC. This codes for CASSVVSGGARGEQFF.

The chain combines TRBV24-1 with TRBJ2-5; TRBD1 matches at 7 bases. Unmatched junction bases numbered 6, after V lost 1 base and J lost 5 bases. CDR1 KGHDR and CDR2 SFDVKD come from the germline V gene. There are 15 residues in the CDR3. CDR3 loop: CATSDFRQGGETQYF. CDR3 coding DNA: TGTGCCACCAGTGATTTCCGACAGGGCGGGGAGACCCAGTACTTC.

J is TRBJ2-1 and V is TRBV2; TRBD2 aligns across 12 bases. This CDR3 comprises 16 residues. J lost 6 bases, V lost 4 bases, and 7 bases had no gene match. Germline V gene sequence: CDR1 SNHLY, CDR2 FYNNEI. The CDR3 nucleotides are TGTGCCAGCAGTGTTCCGGTGGGACTAGCGGGCAATGAGCAGTTCTTC. Amino acid sequence: CASSVPVGLAGNEQFF.

This sequence joins TRBV2 and TRBJ2-3, with a tentative D call TRBD1 (5 bases). Germline V gives CDR1 SNHLY, CDR2 FYNNEI. Trimming cost V 11 bases and J 4 bases, with 16 bases left between them. The CDR3 runs to 13 residues. CDR3 coding DNA: TGTGCCGCCCCAGGGCTCTCGGCAGATACGCAGTATTTT. This gives the protein CAAPGLSADTQYF. Full variable domain (missing parts from reference TRBV2 and TRBJ2-3): EPEVTQTPSHQVTQMGQEVILRCVPISNHLYFYWYRQILGQKVEFLVSFYNNEISEKSEIFDDQFSVERPDGSNFTLKIRSTKLEDSAMYFCAAPGLSADTQYFGPGTRLTVL.

The chain recombines TRBV5-3 with TRBJ2-7; D remains unclear. TRBV5-3 is reported as an ORF; its role is uncertain. This CDR3 region has 11 residues. V dropped 5 bases and J dropped 2 bases, with 5 bases sitting between them. The CDR3 DNA follows: TGTGCCAGAAGTCATCCCTACGAGCAGTACTTC. This gives the protein CARSHPYEQYF.

This clone appeared a few times. This rearrangement joins TRBV3-1 (or the pseudogene TRBV3-2) to TRBJ2-3, with 15 bases fitting TRBD2. The germline CDR1 and CDR2 sequences are LGHDT and YNNKEL (reference sequence). V dropped 5 bases and J dropped 4; count of bases not matched to a gene: 1. The CDR3 contains 15 residues. CDR3 region: CASSRTSGGADTQYF. The CDR3 DNA is TGTGCCAGCAGCAGGACTAGCGGGGGGGCAGATACGCAGTATTTT.

The chain is built from TRBV4-1 and TRBJ2-3; the D gene is possibly TRBD1 (5 bases). Trimming removed 5 bases at V and 5 bases at J, with 11 bases between. CDR1 MGHRA and CDR2 YSYEKL come from the germline V gene. CDR3 size: 13 residues. CDR3 loop: CASSARGGDTQYF. As DNA, the CDR3 is TGCGCCAGCAGCGCAAGGGGTGGAGATACGCAGTATTTT.

The rearrangement uses TRBV19 and TRBJ2-3; 8 positions match TRBD2. The V gene end was trimmed by 7 bases and the J gene end by 3 bases; junction bases not matched to a gene: 15. The CDR3 is made up of 17 amino acids. Germline V gene sequence: CDR1 LNHDA, CDR2 SQIVND (reference sequence). CDR3 nucleotide sequence: TGTGCCAGTATTAGGCCCGGGGGGGCGATTTGTACAGATACGCAGTATTTT. Encoded protein: CASIRPGGAICTDTQYF.